One sample yielded the 3 T cell receptor beta chains listed below, sequenced in a study of T cells in Graves' hyperthyroidism and ophthalmopathy. Authors of the study amplified TCR beta CDR3 regions from RNA transcripts. Researchers ran a first-round RT-PCR on the TCR CDR3 using the HTBI primer set. TCRdb ran MiXCR on the multiplex PCR reads and lists one entry per CDR3 protein. The data show about 760,000 distinct CDR3 sequences, with roughly a third seen just once and approximately 31% held by the top ten. The sequencing sample was made of blood. The receptors originated from a woman aged 40 to 49 with Graves' hyperthyroidism.

This clonotype was observed a single time. V is TRBV7-2 and J is TRBJ2-3; D may be TRBD2 (6 bases). The V end lost 10 bases, the J end lost 0 bases, and 14 bases lay between the germline ends. The CDR3 is 14 residues long. In germline, CDR1 is SGHTA, CDR2 FQGNSA. The CDR3 bases are TGTGCCACATTACGGGGGTTCAGCACAGATACGCAGTATTTT. This codes for CATLRGFSTDTQYF.

The rearrangement uses TRBV7-2 and TRBJ1-2, with D unresolved. The V end lost 5 bases, the J end lost 12 bases, and 22 bases lay between the germline ends. This CDR3 has 14 residues. Per germline, CDR1 SGHTA and CDR2 FQGNSA. The CDR3 here is CASSPASANYGHTF. CDR3 sequence (DNA): TGTGCCAGCAGCCCGGCGTCCGCTAACTATGGTCACACCTTC.

This clonotype was counted at least ten times. J is TRBJ1-2 and V is TRBV9; a weak D match, TRBD1 (6 bases). The germline gives CDR1 SGDLS, CDR2 YYNGEE. Trimming removed 3 bases at V and 3 bases at J, with 15 bases between. CDR3 length: 15 amino acids. The chain's CDR3 is CASSAPKGDHYGYTF. As DNA, the CDR3 is TGTGCCAGCAGCGCCCCTAAGGGGGACCACTATGGCTACACCTTC.